This T cell receptor (beta chain) was profiled in a study of tumor-infiltrating lymphocytes in primary liver carcinoma. The trim removed 2 bases at V and 4 bases at J, leaving 6 bases unmatched. The CDR3 sequence is 16 residues long. Germline CDR1 KGHDR, CDR2 SFDVKD. For blood RNA, unsorted whole blood served as the source, and germline DNA was extracted too. Synthesis of TCR beta cDNA was carried out from around 540 ng total RNA with a constant-region primer. Modified slightly, ARM-PCR produced TCR beta libraries over three nested multiplex PCR rounds. PCR rounds one and two used TRBV1-TRBV30 forward primers with a C-beta reverse primer for 10 cycles each. TCRdb passed the multiplex PCR reads through MiXCR, listing each CDR3 protein once. The data show around 330,000 distinct CDR3 sequences, with 55% to 65% seen just once and roughly 9% held by the top ten.

The sample consisted of peripheral blood. V and J are TRBV24-1 and TRBJ1-2; 10 bases agree with TRBD1. This receptor was obtained from a man in his forties or fifties with primary liver carcinoma and hepatitis B virus infection. CDR3 sequence: CATSDSRTGGVYGYTF. For the CDR3, the DNA is TGTGCCACCAGTGATTCGAGGACAGGGGGAGTCTATGGCTACACCTTC.